This T cell receptor beta chain was recorded in a study of control samples from healthy donors and cancer patients. V shed 9 bases and J shed 2 bases, with 17 bases lying between them. There are 14 residues in the CDR3. Germline V gene lookup returns CDR1 LGHNT and CDR2 FRNRAP. Produced via immunoSEQ multiplex PCR; TCRdb's table is partial and in-frame only. Seen here are 100,000 to 150,000 clones, more than 85% observed once, and the top ten hold 8.6%. The sequence was obtained from a man between 18 and 35 years old in good health. Sequencing used blood. The rearrangement uses TRBV12-5 and TRBJ2-7, with a possible D match to TRBD2 (6 bases). CDR3 region: CASATGTETYEQYF. DNA for the CDR3: TGTGCTAGCGCCACCGGGACTGAGACCTACGAGCAGTACTTC.